This T cell receptor beta chain was documented in a study of neurological immune-mediated disorders. Each CDR3 protein is one row after TCRdb ran MiXCR on the 5' RACE reads. The sample carries some 60,000 distinct CDR3 sequences, less than 10% recorded once. Time point in this sample: longitudinal time-point 2. Many counts were recorded for this clonotype. Germline assignment: CDR1 KGHSH and CDR2 LQKENI. The CDR3 sequence is 13 residues long. V lost 3 bases and J 7 bases, leaving 10 bases between the germline ends. The chain carries TRBV18 and TRBJ1-5, with D possibly being TRBD1 (6 bases). The sequencing input was PBMCs. The clonotype was recovered from a young man in good health. The CDR3, as DNA: TGTGCCAGCTCACCCAGGGGCGGCCAGCCCCAGCATTTT. This translates into CASSPRGGQPQHF.